Listed here are 13 T cell receptor beta chains from one sample, sequenced in a study of T cells in Graves' hyperthyroidism and ophthalmopathy. From RNA transcripts, TCR beta CDR3 regions were amplified. Primed by the HTBI set, a first-round RT-PCR was run on the TCR CDR3. TCRdb independently ran MiXCR on the multiplex PCR reads; one entry per CDR3 protein. The table shows about 640,000 distinct CDR3 sequences, with about 20% occurring only once. Sequenced input: blood. The receptors originated from a man younger than 45 with Graves' ophthalmopathy.

The table lists this clonotype with many counts. The chain combines TRBV3-1 with TRBJ1-1; 7 positions agree with TRBD1. Germline V gene lookup returns CDR1 LGHDT and CDR2 YNNKEL (reference sequence). The CDR3 covers 14 residues. The J segment lost 6 bases and the V segment lost 6 bases, leaving 10 bases of the junction unmatched. This CDR3 reads CASSLRQGRSEAFF. CDR3 coding DNA: TGTGCCAGCAGTCTCAGACAGGGTCGATCTGAAGCTTTCTTT. The full variable domain, with the rest looked up from reference TRBV3-1 and TRBJ1-1, is DTAVSQTPKYLVTQMGNDKSIKCEQNLGHDTMYWYKQDSKKFLKIMFSYNNKELIINETVPNRFSPKSPDKAHLNLHINSLELGDSAVYFCASSLRQGRSEAFFGQGTRLTVV.

This clonotype appeared a few times. This rearrangement joins TRBV6-1 to TRBJ2-7; D unclear. Germline V gene sequence: CDR1 MNHNS, CDR2 SASEGT. Trimming pared 6 bases from V and 0 bases from J, leaving 15 bases between. This CDR3 comprises 15 residues. CDR3 region: CASSSTPLSSYEQYF. The CDR3 DNA follows: TGTGCCAGCAGCTCGACTCCCCTCAGCTCCTACGAGCAGTACTTC.

In this sample, this clonotype turned up many times. This chain links TRBV6-1 with TRBJ1-4; D ambiguous. V lost 6 bases, J lost 7 bases, and 18 bases lay in between. CDR1 is MNHNS, CDR2 SASEGT, per germline. The CDR3 is 15 residues long. The CDR3 spells CASSDAGGSGEKLFF. The CDR3, as DNA: TGTGCCAGCAGCGACGCGGGAGGTTCGGGTGAAAAACTGTTTTTT.

V is TRBV20-1 and J is TRBJ2-7; the match to TRBD1 covers 8 bases. This CDR3 spans 14 amino acids. V was pared by 4 bases and J by 4 bases, with 9 bases of the junction left unmatched. Per the germline V gene, CDR1 is DFQATT and CDR2 is SNEGSKA (reference sequence). The CDR3 nucleotides read TGCAGTGCTATCCCCCGGGACAGGCTGTACGAGCAGTACTTC. It translates to CSAIPRDRLYEQYF.

This clonotype occurred a few times. CDR3 sequence reads: CADGGANEQFF. The DNA for the CDR3 is TGCGCCGATGGCGGGGCTAATGAGCAGTTCTTC. This chain connects TRBV10-2 to TRBJ2-1; tentatively, D is TRBD2 (6 bases). Germline V gene lookup returns CDR1 WSHSY and CDR2 SAAADI. V was pared by 11 bases and J by 7 bases, with 12 bases between. CDR3 length: 11 amino acids.

The chain combines TRBV30 with TRBJ1-5; D not resolved. Trimming took off 0 bases at V and 3 bases at J, with 15 bases between the two ends. CDR3 size: 16 residues. Germline-derived CDR1 and CDR2 are GTSNPN and SVGIG (reference sequence). CDR3 loop: CAWSVRLGRLNQPQHF. The CDR3 DNA reads as TGTGCCTGGAGTGTACGACTGGGAAGGCTCAATCAGCCCCAGCATTTT.

The table lists this clonotype with many counts. The chain carries TRBV12-3 or TRBV12-4 and TRBJ2-3; TRBD2 agrees at 11 bases. The CDR3 length is 15 residues. Trimming cost V 4 bases and J 4 bases; bases outside gene matches: 4. CDR3 loop: CASSSYSGRADTQYF. The CDR3 DNA is TGTGCCAGCAGTTCCTATAGCGGGAGGGCAGATACGCAGTATTTT.

The rearrangement links TRBV14 to TRBJ1-1, with a possible D match to TRBD1 (6 bases). Trimming stripped 1 base from V and 3 bases from J, with 12 bases between. The CDR3 contains 15 residues. Germline CDR1 and CDR2: SGHDN and FVKESK. CDR3 coding DNA: TGTGCCAGCAGCCAAGGGGACACGGGGGACACTGAAGCTTTCTTT. It translates to CASSQGDTGDTEAFF.

The rearrangement joins TRBV12-3 or TRBV12-4 to TRBJ2-2; D gene unclear. The ends were cut back, 6 bases at V and 8 bases at J, with 22 bases in the middle. CDR3 length: 16 amino acids. The CDR3 DNA sequence: TGTGCCAGCAGCCTGGGAACTTGGGGAATGAGAGGGGAGCTGTTTTTT. Protein sequence: CASSLGTWGMRGELFF.

The rearrangement joins TRBV12-3 or TRBV12-4 to TRBJ1-2; D is possibly TRBD1 (6 bases). The CDR3 runs 14 residues. The V end lost 6 bases, the J end lost 3 bases, and 14 bases lay between the germline ends. The CDR3, as DNA: TGTGCCAGCAGGGGGGCAGGGTTTGACTATGGCTACACCTTC. Protein: CASRGAGFDYGYTF.

About this clonotype itself: An end of the junction differs from the germline gene, which may be a read error. This chain links TRBV7-2 with TRBJ1-4; weak D call: TRBD1 (6 bases). This CDR3 has 17 residues. The germline gives CDR1 SGHTA, CDR2 FQGNSA. As DNA, the CDR3 is TGTGCCAGCAGCTTAAGGGGGTTCTTGGCAACTAGTGAAAAACTGTTTTTT. This translates into CASSLRGFLATSEKLFF.

V and J are TRBV7-9 and TRBJ1-1, with D tentatively TRBD1 (6 bases). The CDR3 is made up of 14 amino acids. Trimming left V 1 base short and J 6 bases short, with 12 bases between. Germline CDR1 SEHNR, CDR2 FQNEAQ (reference sequence). CDR3 amino acids: CASSLGRGTSEAFF. CDR3 nucleotides: TGTGCCAGCAGCTTAGGGAGGGGGACATCTGAAGCTTTCTTT.

This clonotype occurred a few times. The V and J genes are TRBV27 and TRBJ2-7, with no clear D. Trimming took 3 bases from V and 2 from J, leaving 8 bases between them. The CDR3 runs 13 residues. CDR1 is MNHEY and CDR2 is SMNVEV in the germline V gene (reference sequence). The CDR3 DNA follows: TGTGCCAGCAGTTTCCTGGGTCCCTACGAGCAGTACTTC. Encoded protein: CASSFLGPYEQYF.